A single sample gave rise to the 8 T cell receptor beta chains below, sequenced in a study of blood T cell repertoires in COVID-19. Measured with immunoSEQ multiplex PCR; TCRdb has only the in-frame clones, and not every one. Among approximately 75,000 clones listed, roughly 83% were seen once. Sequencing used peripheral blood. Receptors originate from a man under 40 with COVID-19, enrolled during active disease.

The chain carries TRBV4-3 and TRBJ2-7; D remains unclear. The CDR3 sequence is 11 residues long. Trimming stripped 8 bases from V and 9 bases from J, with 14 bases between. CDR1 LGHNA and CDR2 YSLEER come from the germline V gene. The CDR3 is CASERSSRQYF. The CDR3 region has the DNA TGCGCCAGCGAGAGGTCCAGTCGGCAGTACTTC.

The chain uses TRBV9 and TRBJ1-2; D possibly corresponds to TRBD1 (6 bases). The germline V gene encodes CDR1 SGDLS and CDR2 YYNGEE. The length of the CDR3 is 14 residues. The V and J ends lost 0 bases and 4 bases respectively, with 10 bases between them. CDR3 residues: CASSVGRGGYGYTF. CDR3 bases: TGTGCCAGCAGCGTAGGAAGGGGGGGCTATGGCTACACCTTC.

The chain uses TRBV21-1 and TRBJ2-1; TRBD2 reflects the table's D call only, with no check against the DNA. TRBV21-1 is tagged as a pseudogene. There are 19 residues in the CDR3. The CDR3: CASSKVSGGSSGSIDEQFF. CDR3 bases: TGTGCCAGCAGCAAAGTTTCAGGGGGGTCTAGCGGGAGTATCGATGAGCAGTTCTTC.

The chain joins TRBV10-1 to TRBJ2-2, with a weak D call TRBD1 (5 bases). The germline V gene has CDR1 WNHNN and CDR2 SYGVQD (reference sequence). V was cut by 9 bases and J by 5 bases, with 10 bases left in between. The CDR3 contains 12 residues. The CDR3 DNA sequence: TGCGCCAGTGCTCAGGGAACCGGGGAGCTGTTTTTT. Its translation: CASAQGTGELFF.

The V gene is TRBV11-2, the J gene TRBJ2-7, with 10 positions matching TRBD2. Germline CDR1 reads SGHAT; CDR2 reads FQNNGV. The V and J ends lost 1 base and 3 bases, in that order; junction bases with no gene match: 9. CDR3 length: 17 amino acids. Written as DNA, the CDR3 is TGTGCCAGCAGCTTAGCCAGGGGAGGACTAGCGGACTACGAGCAGTACTTC. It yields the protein CASSLARGGLADYEQYF.

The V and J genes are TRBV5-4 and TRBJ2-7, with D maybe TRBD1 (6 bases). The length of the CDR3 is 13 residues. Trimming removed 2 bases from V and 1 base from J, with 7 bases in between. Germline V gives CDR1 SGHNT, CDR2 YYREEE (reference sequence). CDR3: CASSFRGSYEQYF. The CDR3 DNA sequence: TGTGCCAGCAGCTTCAGGGGATCCTACGAGCAGTACTTC.

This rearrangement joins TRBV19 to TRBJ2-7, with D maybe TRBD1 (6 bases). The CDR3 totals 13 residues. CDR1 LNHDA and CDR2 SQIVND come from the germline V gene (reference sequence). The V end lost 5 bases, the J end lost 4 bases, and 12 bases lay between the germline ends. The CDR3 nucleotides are TGTGCCAGTAGTCCCGGGACACTTTACGAGCAGTACTTC. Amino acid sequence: CASSPGTLYEQYF.

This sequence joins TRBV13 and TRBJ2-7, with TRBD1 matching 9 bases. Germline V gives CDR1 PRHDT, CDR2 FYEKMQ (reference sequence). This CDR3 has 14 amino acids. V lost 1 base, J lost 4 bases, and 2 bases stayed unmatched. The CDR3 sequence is CASSLVGTGYEQYF. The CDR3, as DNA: TGTGCCAGCAGCTTAGTCGGGACAGGGTACGAGCAGTACTTC. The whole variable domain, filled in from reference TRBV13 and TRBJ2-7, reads AAGVIQSPRHLIKEKRETATLKCYPIPRHDTVYWYQQGPGQDPQFLISFYEKMQSDKGSIPDRFSAQQFSDYHSELNMSSLELGDSALYFCASSLVGTGYEQYFGPGTRLTVT.